Below are 15 T cell receptor beta chains sequenced from a single sample in a study of shared clonotypes between healthy human individuals. TCRdb keeps only in-frame clones here, not all; method: immunoSEQ multiplex PCR. In the table there are roughly 220,000 clones, 60% to 80% of which are singletons. Sequenced sample: memory CD4+ T cells sorted from blood. Subset described: CD45RA-negative fraction. These receptors were obtained from a man aged 25-45 years in good health.

This chain uses TRBV11-3 with TRBJ2-1, with a weak D call TRBD2 (5 bases). Germline CDR1 is SGHNT and CDR2 is YENEEA. The CDR3 is 16 residues long. The V end lost 1 base, the J end lost 5 bases, and 15 bases lay between the germline ends. Here the CDR3 reads CASSLGRERPNNEQFF. Here the CDR3 DNA reads TGTGCCAGCAGCTTAGGCCGGGAAAGGCCGAACAATGAGCAGTTCTTC.

The table lists this clone with many counts. The gene calls are TRBV29-1 and TRBJ2-1, with D unresolved. Trimming shortened V by 4 bases and J by 10 bases, and 8 bases separated the two germline ends. CDR1 SQVTM and CDR2 ANQGSEA come from the germline V gene. The CDR3 runs to 10 residues. In DNA form, the CDR3 reads TGCAGCGTTGTTGAAGGGGAGCAGTTCTTC. Residues: CSVVEGEQFF.

The chain recombines TRBV6-1 with TRBJ2-7; the D is unclear. The CDR3 consists of 13 residues. The germline V and J ends were trimmed by 7 bases and 2 bases, with 12 bases remaining between them. Germline V lookup: CDR1 MNHNS, CDR2 SASEGT. This chain's CDR3 is CASTPGPPYEQYF. CDR3 bases: TGTGCCAGCACTCCAGGACCCCCCTACGAGCAGTACTTC.

V usage is TRBV2 and J usage is TRBJ2-1, with no clear D. Germline V lookup: CDR1 SNHLY, CDR2 FYNNEI. Deletions cut 6 bases from V and 10 bases from J, with 22 bases between. The length of the CDR3 is 15 residues. CDR3 nucleotide sequence: TGTGCCAGCAGGAGCGATCAGAGCCCCTCCGAGGAGCAGTTCTTC. It translates to CASRSDQSPSEEQFF.

This clone was observed a handful of times. The genes are TRBV10-3 and TRBJ1-4; no clear D gene. The CDR3 spans 14 residues. The V and J ends lost 3 bases and 5 bases respectively, with 10 bases between them. Germline values: CDR1 ENHRY, CDR2 SYGVKD. The chain's CDR3 is CAISEPGGNEKLFF. In nucleotides, the CDR3 is TGTGCCATCAGTGAACCTGGAGGAAATGAAAAACTGTTTTTT.

The chain links TRBV7-6 to TRBJ2-1; the D gene is possibly TRBD1 (6 bases). The ends were cut back, 4 bases at V and 7 bases at J, with 20 bases in the middle. This CDR3 is built from 16 residues. CDR1 and CDR2 (germline): SGHVS, FNYEAQ. The CDR3 DNA is TGTGCCAGCAGCTCCCTCGTGACAGGACCAAAAAATGAGCAGTTCTTC. This gives the protein CASSSLVTGPKNEQFF.

This chain joins TRBV29-1 and TRBJ2-7; D tentatively reads TRBD1 or TRBD2 (5 bases each). The length of the CDR3 is 12 residues. V lost 7 bases, J lost 1 base, and 11 bases lay in between. Looked up from germline, CDR1 is SQVTM and CDR2 is ANQGSEA. The CDR3 spells CSDPGPSYEQYF. CDR3 nucleotide sequence: TGCAGCGACCCGGGACCTTCCTACGAGCAGTACTTC.

The chain recombines TRBV5-1 with TRBJ2-1; 11 nucleotides line up with TRBD2. CDR1 SGHRS and CDR2 YFSETQ come from the germline V gene. The trim removed 3 bases at V and 12 bases at J, leaving 14 bases unmatched. This CDR3 is 16 amino acids long. The CDR3 reads CASSSQTSGSPLGQFF. The CDR3 DNA follows: TGCGCCAGCAGCTCCCAAACTAGCGGGAGCCCTTTGGGGCAGTTCTTC. The whole variable domain, filled in from reference TRBV5-1 and TRBJ2-1, reads KAGVTQTPRYLIKTRGQQVTLSCSPISGHRSVSWYQQTPGQGLQFLFEYFSETQRNKGNFPGRFSGRQFSNSRSEMNVSTLELGDSALYLCASSSQTSGSPLGQFFGPGTRLTVL.

The rearrangement uses TRBV4-1 and TRBJ1-5; 8 bases agree with TRBD1. From germline, CDR1 is MGHRA and CDR2 YSYEKL. CDR3 length: 17 amino acids. Losses at the gene ends were 0 bases for V and 6 bases for J; bases not matched to a gene: 10. The CDR3 is CASSQDASGGLAQPQHF. The CDR3 DNA reads as TGCGCCAGCAGCCAAGATGCCTCAGGGGGCTTGGCTCAGCCCCAGCATTTT.

The rearrangement links TRBV7-2 to TRBJ2-7; TRBD2 aligns across 8 bases. CDR3 length equals 15 residues. Germline lookup yields CDR1 SGHTA and CDR2 FQGNSA. With V trimmed by 2 bases and J by 4 bases, 7 bases remained unmatched. The CDR3: CASSLQAGGTYEQYF. CDR3 in DNA: TGTGCCAGCAGCTTACAGGCGGGAGGTACTTACGAGCAGTACTTC.

This sequence joins TRBV27 and TRBJ1-1; 7 nucleotides align to TRBD1. The CDR3 totals 13 residues. Losses at the gene ends were 5 bases for V and 3 bases for J; bases not matched to a gene: 3. The germline CDR1 and CDR2 sequences are MNHEY and SMNVEV (reference sequence). The CDR3 loop reads CASSHRGYTEAFF. For the CDR3, the DNA is TGTGCCAGCAGTCACAGGGGATACACTGAAGCTTTCTTT.

The chain links TRBV9 to TRBJ2-3, with D unresolved. This CDR3 is built from 14 residues. V dropped 0 bases and J dropped 4 bases, with 9 bases sitting between them. Per the germline V gene, CDR1 is SGDLS and CDR2 is YYNGEE. CDR3 residues: CASSVDPQADTQYF. The CDR3 DNA reads as TGTGCCAGCAGCGTAGACCCCCAAGCAGATACGCAGTATTTT.

This chain joins TRBV5-6 and TRBJ1-3; D is uncertain. This CDR3 comprises 14 residues. Germline CDR1 reads SGHDT; CDR2 reads YYEEEE. The V gene lost 4 bases and the J gene lost 2 bases, with 10 bases spanning the gap. The chain's CDR3 is CASSVRGPGNTIYF. Here the CDR3 DNA reads TGTGCCAGCAGCGTCAGAGGCCCTGGAAACACCATATATTTT.

This chain links TRBV7-9 with TRBJ2-6, with 11 positions matching TRBD1. Trimming removed 3 bases from V and 0 bases from J; junction bases left unmatched: 7. The CDR3 extends over 19 amino acids. Germline CDR1 is SEHNR and CDR2 is FQNEAQ (reference sequence). CDR3 region: CASSLWGQGVLSGANVLTF. The CDR3 nucleotides read TGTGCCAGCAGCTTGTGGGGACAGGGGGTGCTCTCTGGGGCCAACGTCCTGACTTTC.

This clone came up once. The genes are TRBV19 and TRBJ2-5, with 9 bases that match TRBD1. The J segment lost 9 bases and the V segment lost 6 bases, leaving 11 bases of the junction unmatched. The CDR3 has 14 residues. In germline, CDR1 is LNHDA, CDR2 SQIVND (reference sequence). The CDR3 is CASRGTGSTRAQYF. The CDR3 DNA follows: TGTGCCAGTAGGGGGACAGGGTCTACAAGGGCCCAGTACTTC.